Each of the 2 T cell receptor beta chains below was sequenced from the same sample in a study of cytomegalovirus exposure and HLA in healthy donors. Primers included in the PCR were 60 Vbeta and 13 Jbeta primers. Sequenced by immunoSEQ multiplex PCR; TCRdb stores in-frame clones only, minus some. Altogether about 96,000 clones are present, approximately 72% being singletons, with the ten largest covering approximately 3.2%. Sequenced: PBMCs. All receptors derive from a female donor in good health and CMV-seropositive.

This clone has a handful of counts. The V and J genes are TRBV4-1 and TRBJ2-5, with D uncertain. The V gene lost 2 bases and the J gene lost 4 bases, with 8 bases spanning the gap. CDR1 and CDR2 (germline): MGHRA, YSYEKL. This CDR3 contains 13 residues. This CDR3 reads CASSQWRGETQYF. The CDR3 region has the DNA TGCGCCAGCAGCCAATGGCGAGGAGAGACCCAGTACTTC.

The chain carries TRBV30 and TRBJ1-2; 7 bases match TRBD1. Germline V gene sequence: CDR1 GTSNPN, CDR2 SVGIG (reference sequence). The CDR3 extends over 15 amino acids. Losses at the gene ends were 3 bases for V and 0 bases for J; bases not matched to a gene: 7. In DNA, the CDR3 is TGTGCCTGGAGGGTAGACAGGGCTACTAACTATGGCTACACCTTC. Translation gives CAWRVDRATNYGYTF. Complete variable domain (other parts from reference TRBV30 and TRBJ1-2): SQTIHQWPATLVQPVGSPLSLECTVEGTSNPNLYWYRQAAGRGLQLLFYSVGIGQISSEVPQNLSASRPQDRQFILSSKKLLLSDSGFYLCAWRVDRATNYGYTFGSGTRLTVV.